This T cell receptor (beta chain) was captured in a study of T cells in Graves' hyperthyroidism and ophthalmopathy. Study-wide results and limits: In validation, the model predicted ophthalmopathy. These predictions came a median roughly 7.1 months before onset. Blood shared most expanded thyroid clonotypes above 0.001.

This clonotype came up many times. Its antigen is undetermined. Lactation, pregnancy, other autoimmune disease or uncontrolled infection excluded patients. Orbital computed tomography and thyroid ultrasound, together with serum TRAb and thyroxine and clinical symptoms, were used for diagnoses. The source material, RNA transcripts, was used to amplify TCR beta CDR3 regions. HTBI primers were used for first-round RT-PCR of the TCR CDR3. Each CDR3 protein gets one entry after TCRdb re-called the multiplex PCR reads with MiXCR. Of around 600,000 distinct CDR3 sequences detected, about 45% appear once; the ten largest clones hold less than 9.5%. The V and J ends lost 5 bases and 2 bases respectively, with 18 bases between them. The CDR3 totals 16 residues. In germline, CDR1 is SEHNR, CDR2 FQNEAQ (reference sequence).

This receptor was taken from an adult man with Graves' disease, either hyperthyroidism or ophthalmopathy (not recorded which). The sequenced sample consisted of peripheral blood or thyroid tissue (not recorded which). The chain carries TRBV7-9 and TRBJ2-5, with a tentative D call TRBD2 (5 bases). The CDR3 region is CASSPQVGVRQETQYF. Here the CDR3 DNA reads TGTGCCAGCAGCCCCCAAGTGGGAGTGAGGCAAGAGACCCAGTACTTC.